Here is one TCR beta chain with its context. The PCR was carried out with 60 Vbeta primers and 13 Jbeta primers. Some clones are missing from TCRdb's copy, which holds only in-frame ones; the method was immunoSEQ multiplex PCR. Of more than 250,000 clones listed, 80% to 90% are singletons. The data are from a study of cytomegalovirus exposure and HLA in healthy donors. V lost 1 base, J lost 4 bases, and 13 bases stayed unmatched. The germline V gene encodes CDR1 LNHDA and CDR2 SQIVND (reference sequence). The CDR3 loop spans 18 amino acids. The sequenced sample consisted of PBMCs. The chain carries TRBV19 and TRBJ2-3, with 8 bases that match TRBD2. The clonotype originates from a woman aged 18-29 years in good health and CMV-seronegative. DNA of the CDR3: TGTGCCAGTAGTATAGTCCATAGAGGGAGCGGGGGCTCAGATACGCAGTATTTT. It codes for CASSIVHRGSGGSDTQYF.